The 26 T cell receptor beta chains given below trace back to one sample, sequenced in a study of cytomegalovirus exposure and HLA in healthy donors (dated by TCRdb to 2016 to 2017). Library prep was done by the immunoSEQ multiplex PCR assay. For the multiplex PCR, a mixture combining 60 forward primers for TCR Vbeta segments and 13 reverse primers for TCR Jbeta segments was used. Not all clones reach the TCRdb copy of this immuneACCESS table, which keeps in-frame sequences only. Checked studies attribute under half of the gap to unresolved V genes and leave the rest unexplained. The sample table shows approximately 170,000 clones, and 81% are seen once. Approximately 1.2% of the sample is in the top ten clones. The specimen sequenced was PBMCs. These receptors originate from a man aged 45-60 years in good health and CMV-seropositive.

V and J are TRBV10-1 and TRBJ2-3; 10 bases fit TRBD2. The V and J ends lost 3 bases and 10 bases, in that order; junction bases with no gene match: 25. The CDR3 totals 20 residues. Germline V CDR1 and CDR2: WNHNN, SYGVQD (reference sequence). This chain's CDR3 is CASSESPGSRAGGWLHAQYF. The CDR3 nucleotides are TGCGCCAGCAGTGAATCACCGGGATCAAGAGCGGGAGGGTGGCTCCATGCGCAGTATTTT.

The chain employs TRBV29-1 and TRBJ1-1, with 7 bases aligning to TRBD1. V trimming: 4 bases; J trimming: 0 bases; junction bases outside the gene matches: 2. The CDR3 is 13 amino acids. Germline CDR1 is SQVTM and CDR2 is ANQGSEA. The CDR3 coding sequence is TGCAGCGTTGCACAGGGGTTGAACACTGAAGCTTTCTTT. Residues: CSVAQGLNTEAFF. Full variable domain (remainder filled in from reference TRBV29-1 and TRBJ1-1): SAVISQKPSRDICQRGTSLTIQCQVDSQVTMMFWYRQQPGQSLTLIATANQGSEATYESGFVIDKFPISRPNLTFSTLTVSNMSPEDSSIYLCSVAQGLNTEAFFGQGTRLTVV.

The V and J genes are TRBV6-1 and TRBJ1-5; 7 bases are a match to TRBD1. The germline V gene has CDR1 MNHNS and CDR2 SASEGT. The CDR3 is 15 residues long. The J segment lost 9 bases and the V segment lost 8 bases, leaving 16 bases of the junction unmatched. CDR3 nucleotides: TGTGCCAGCTCTTATCGGACAGGCCAGGGGTGGCCCCAGCATTTT. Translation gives CASSYRTGQGWPQHF.

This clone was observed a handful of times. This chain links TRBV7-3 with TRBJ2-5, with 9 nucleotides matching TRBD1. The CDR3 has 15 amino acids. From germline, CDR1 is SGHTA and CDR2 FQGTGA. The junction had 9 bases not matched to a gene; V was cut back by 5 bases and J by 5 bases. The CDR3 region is CASSRRGQGIETQYF. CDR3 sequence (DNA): TGTGCCAGCAGCCGCCGGGGACAGGGCATTGAGACCCAGTACTTC.

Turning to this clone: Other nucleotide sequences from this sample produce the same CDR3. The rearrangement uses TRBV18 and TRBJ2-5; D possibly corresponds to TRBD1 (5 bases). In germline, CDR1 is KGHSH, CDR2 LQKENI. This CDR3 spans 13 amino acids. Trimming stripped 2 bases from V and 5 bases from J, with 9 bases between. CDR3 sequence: CASSPSGKETQYF. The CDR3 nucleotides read TGTGCCAGCTCACCATCAGGGAAGGAGACCCAGTACTTC.

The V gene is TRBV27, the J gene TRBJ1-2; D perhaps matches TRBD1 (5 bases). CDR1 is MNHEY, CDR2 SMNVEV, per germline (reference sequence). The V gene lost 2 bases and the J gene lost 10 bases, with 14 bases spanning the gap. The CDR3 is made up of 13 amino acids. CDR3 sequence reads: CASSLHRGKDYTF. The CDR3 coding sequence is TGTGCCAGCAGTTTACATAGGGGAAAAGACTACACCTTC.

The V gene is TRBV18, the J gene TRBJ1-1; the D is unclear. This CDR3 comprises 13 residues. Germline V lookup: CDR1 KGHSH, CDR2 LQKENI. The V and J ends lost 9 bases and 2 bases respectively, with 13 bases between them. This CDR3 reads CASSSGENTEAFF. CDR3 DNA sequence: TGTGCCAGTTCCTCCGGTGAAAACACTGAAGCTTTCTTT.

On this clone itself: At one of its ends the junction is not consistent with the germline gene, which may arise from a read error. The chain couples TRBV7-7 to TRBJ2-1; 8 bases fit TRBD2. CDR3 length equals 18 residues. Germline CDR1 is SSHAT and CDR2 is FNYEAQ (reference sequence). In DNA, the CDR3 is TGTGCTAGCAGCTTAGCCCCCCTCGGAGCGGGAGAGGTCATTGAGCAGTTCTTC. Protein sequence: CASSLAPLGAGEVIEQFF.

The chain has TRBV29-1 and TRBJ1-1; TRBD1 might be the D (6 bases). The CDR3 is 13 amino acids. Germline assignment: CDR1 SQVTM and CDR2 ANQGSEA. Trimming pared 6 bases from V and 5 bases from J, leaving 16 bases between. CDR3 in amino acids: CSVQGRLGTEAFF. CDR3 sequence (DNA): TGCAGCGTACAGGGCCGGTTGGGAACTGAAGCTTTCTTT.

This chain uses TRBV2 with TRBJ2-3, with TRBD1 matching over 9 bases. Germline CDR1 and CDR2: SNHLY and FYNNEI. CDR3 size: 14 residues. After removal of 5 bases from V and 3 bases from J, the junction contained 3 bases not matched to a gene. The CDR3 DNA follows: TGTGCCAGCAGTCCCGGACAGGGGACAGATACGCAGTATTTT. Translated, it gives CASSPGQGTDTQYF.

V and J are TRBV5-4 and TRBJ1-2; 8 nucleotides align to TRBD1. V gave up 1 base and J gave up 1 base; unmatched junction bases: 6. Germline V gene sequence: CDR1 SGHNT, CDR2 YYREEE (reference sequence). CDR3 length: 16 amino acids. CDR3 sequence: CASSLNRGTLNYGYTF. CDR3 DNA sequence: TGTGCCAGCAGCTTGAACAGGGGGACGCTTAACTATGGCTACACCTTC.

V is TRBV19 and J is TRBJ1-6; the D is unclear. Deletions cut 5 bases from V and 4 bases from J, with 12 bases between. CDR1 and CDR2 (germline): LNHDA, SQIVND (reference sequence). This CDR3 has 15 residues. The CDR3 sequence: CASSPIREYNSPLHF. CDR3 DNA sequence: TGTGCCAGTAGTCCCATCCGGGAATATAATTCACCCCTCCACTTT.

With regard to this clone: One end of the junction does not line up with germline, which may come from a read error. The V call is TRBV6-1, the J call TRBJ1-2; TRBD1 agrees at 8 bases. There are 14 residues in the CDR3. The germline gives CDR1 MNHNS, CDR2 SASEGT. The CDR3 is CASLFRGRNSGYTF. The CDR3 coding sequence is TGTGCCAGTCTCTTCAGGGGGCGTAACTCTGGCTACACCTTC.

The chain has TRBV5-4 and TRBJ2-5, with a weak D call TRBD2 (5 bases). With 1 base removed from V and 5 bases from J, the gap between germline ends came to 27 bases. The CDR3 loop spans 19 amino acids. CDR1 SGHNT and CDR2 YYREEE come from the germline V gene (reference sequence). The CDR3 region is CASSLRSRPGLPKLETQYF. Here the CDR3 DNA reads TGTGCCAGCAGCTTGAGGAGCCGACCTGGACTGCCAAAATTGGAGACCCAGTACTTC.

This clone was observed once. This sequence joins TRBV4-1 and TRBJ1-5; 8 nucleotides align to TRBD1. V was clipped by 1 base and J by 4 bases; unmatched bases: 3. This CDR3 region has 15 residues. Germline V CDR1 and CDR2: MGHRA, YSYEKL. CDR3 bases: TGCGCCAGCAGCCAAGTAGGACAGGGAAATCAGCCCCAGCATTTT. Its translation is CASSQVGQGNQPQHF.

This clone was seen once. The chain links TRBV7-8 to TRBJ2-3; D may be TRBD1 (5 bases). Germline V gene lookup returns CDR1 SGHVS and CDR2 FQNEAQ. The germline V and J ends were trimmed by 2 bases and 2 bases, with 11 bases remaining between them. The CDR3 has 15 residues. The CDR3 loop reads CASSLLGQVTDTQYF. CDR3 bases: TGTGCCAGCAGCTTATTAGGACAAGTCACAGATACGCAGTATTTT.

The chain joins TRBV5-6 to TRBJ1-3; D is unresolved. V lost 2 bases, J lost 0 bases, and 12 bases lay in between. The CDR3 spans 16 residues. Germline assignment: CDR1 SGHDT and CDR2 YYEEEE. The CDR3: CASSFEQILSGNTIYF. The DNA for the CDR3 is TGTGCCAGCAGCTTTGAACAGATCCTCTCTGGAAACACCATATATTTT.

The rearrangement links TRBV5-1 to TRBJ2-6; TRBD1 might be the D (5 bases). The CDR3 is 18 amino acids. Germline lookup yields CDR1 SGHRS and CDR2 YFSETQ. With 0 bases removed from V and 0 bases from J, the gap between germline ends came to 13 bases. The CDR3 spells CASSLDGRANSGANVLTF. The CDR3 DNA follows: TGCGCCAGCAGCTTGGACGGCAGGGCCAACTCTGGGGCCAACGTCCTGACTTTC. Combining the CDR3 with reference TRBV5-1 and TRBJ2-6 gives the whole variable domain KAGVTQTPRYLIKTRGQQVTLSCSPISGHRSVSWYQQTPGQGLQFLFEYFSETQRNKGNFPGRFSGRQFSNSRSEMNVSTLELGDSALYLCASSLDGRANSGANVLTFGAGSRLTVL.

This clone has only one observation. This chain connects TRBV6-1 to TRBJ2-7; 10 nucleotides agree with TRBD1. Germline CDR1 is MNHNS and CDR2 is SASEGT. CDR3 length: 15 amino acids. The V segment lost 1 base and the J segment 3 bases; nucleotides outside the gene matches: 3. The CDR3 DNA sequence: TGTGCCAGCAGTGAAGGAGGACAGGGGGGCTACGAGCAGTACTTC. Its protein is CASSEGGQGGYEQYF.

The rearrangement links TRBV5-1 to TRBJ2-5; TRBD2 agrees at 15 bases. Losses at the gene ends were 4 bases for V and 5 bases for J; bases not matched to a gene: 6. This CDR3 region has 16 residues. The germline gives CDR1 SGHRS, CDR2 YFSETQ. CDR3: CASSAGLAGGSETQYF. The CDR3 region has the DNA TGCGCCAGCAGCGCGGGACTAGCGGGAGGAAGTGAGACCCAGTACTTC.

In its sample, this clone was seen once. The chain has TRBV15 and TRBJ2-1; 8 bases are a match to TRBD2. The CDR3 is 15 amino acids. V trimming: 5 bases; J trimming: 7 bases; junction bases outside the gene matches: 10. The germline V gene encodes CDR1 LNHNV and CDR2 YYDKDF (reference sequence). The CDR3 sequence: CATSSGEREQNEQFF. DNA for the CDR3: TGTGCCACCAGCTCAGGGGAGCGGGAGCAAAATGAGCAGTTCTTC.

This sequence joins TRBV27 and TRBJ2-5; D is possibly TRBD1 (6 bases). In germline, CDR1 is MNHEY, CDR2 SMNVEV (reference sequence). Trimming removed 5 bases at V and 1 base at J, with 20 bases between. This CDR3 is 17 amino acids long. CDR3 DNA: TGTGCCAGCAGTGATATCACCGCCAGGGGATCCCAAGAGACCCAGTACTTC. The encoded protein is CASSDITARGSQETQYF.

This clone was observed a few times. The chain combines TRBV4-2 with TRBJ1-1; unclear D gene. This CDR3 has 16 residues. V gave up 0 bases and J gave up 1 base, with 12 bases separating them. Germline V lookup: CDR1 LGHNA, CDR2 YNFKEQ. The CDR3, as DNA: TGTGCCAGCAGCCAAGAGTCCCTAGCGGGGAACACTGAAGCTTTCTTT. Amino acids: CASSQESLAGNTEAFF.

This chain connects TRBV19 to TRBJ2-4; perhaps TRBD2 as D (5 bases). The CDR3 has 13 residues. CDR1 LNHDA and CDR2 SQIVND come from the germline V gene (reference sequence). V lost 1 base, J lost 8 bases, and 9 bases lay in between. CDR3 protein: CASSIVAGDIQYF. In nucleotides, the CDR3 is TGTGCCAGTAGTATAGTGGCCGGGGACATTCAGTACTTC. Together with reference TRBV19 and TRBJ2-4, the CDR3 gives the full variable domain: DGGITQSPKYLFRKEGQNVTLSCEQNLNHDAMYWYRQDPGQGLRLIYYSQIVNDFQKGDIAEGYSVSREKKESFPLTVTSAQKNPTAFYLCASSIVAGDIQYFGAGTRLSVL.

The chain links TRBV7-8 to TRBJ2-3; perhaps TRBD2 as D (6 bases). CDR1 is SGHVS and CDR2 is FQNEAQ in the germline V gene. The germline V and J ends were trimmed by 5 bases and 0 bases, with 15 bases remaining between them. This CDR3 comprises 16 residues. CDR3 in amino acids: CASSKRAGPSTDTQYF. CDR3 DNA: TGTGCCAGCAGCAAAAGAGCGGGCCCTAGCACAGATACGCAGTATTTT.

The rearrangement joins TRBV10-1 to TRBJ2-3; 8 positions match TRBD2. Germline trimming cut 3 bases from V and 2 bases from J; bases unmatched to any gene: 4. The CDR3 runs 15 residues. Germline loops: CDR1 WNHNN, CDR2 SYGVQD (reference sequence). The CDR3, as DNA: TGCGCCAGCAGTGATGGCGGGGGGCCCACAGATACGCAGTATTTT. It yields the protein CASSDGGGPTDTQYF.